One and the same sample provided the 29 T cell receptor beta chains below, sequenced in a study of CDR3 diversity in severe acne. Each CDR3 protein gets one entry after TCRdb re-called the PCR reads with MiXCR. The sample lists some 90,000 distinct CDR3 sequences; approximately 52% were seen once. Specimen: blood. The receptors were gathered from a male donor in good health, serving as a control.

Notes on this clonotype: A read error may produce the germline difference seen at one junction end. The chain joins TRBV9 to TRBJ2-7, with D hard to call. Germline-derived CDR1 and CDR2 are SGDLS and YYNGEE. The CDR3 contains 12 residues. The CDR3 nucleotides are TGTGCCAGCAGCACCTTCCCCTACGAGCGGTACTTC. This translates into CASSTFPYERYF.

This clonotype was found a few times. The V and J genes are TRBV2 and TRBJ2-2; D perhaps matches TRBD1 (8 bases). Trimming took off 6 bases at V and 5 bases at J, with 10 bases between the two ends. Germline loops: CDR1 SNHLY, CDR2 FYNNEI. CDR3 length: 13 amino acids. The CDR3 region is CASRQGGTGELFF. The CDR3 DNA reads as TGTGCCAGCAGACAGGGGGGGACCGGGGAGCTGTTTTTT.

The chain has TRBV11-2 and TRBJ2-3; D not resolved. Germline V gives CDR1 SGHAT, CDR2 FQNNGV. The V and J ends lost 5 bases and 2 bases respectively, with 8 bases between them. This CDR3 comprises 13 residues. The CDR3 nucleotides are TGTGCCAGCAGCGTAACCTTCACAGATACGCAGTATTTT. It translates to CASSVTFTDTQYF.

This clonotype showed up many times. The chain combines TRBV30 with TRBJ1-4; D is possibly TRBD1 (5 bases). Per germline, CDR1 GTSNPN and CDR2 SVGIG (reference sequence). The length of the CDR3 is 14 residues. V gave up 5 bases and J gave up 8 bases, with 18 bases separating them. The chain's CDR3 is CAWASEGLGEKLFF. The CDR3 region has the DNA TGTGCCTGGGCCTCCGAGGGGTTAGGGGAAAAACTGTTTTTT.

This clonotype was detected ten times or more. The rearrangement joins TRBV15 to TRBJ2-7; a weak D match, TRBD2 (5 bases). Looked up from germline, CDR1 is LNHNV and CDR2 is YYDKDF (reference sequence). Trimming left V 3 bases short and J 3 bases short, with 15 bases between. CDR3 size: 15 residues. The CDR3 is CATSRMETGSYEQYF. In DNA, the CDR3 is TGTGCCACCAGCAGGATGGAGACGGGAAGCTACGAGCAGTACTTC.

This clonotype came up a few times. The V gene is TRBV10-3, the J gene TRBJ2-7; D gene ambiguous. CDR1 is ENHRY, CDR2 SYGVKD, per germline. This CDR3 spans 12 amino acids. V was cut by 10 bases and J by 0 bases, with 10 bases left in between. The CDR3 nucleotides read TGTGCCAGCAGCCAAACCTCCTACGAGCAGTACTTC. Translated: CASSQTSYEQYF.

V gene TRBV7-9 combines with J gene TRBJ2-3; 14 bases agree with TRBD2. This CDR3 is built from 17 residues. V shed 1 base and J 1 base; nucleotides not matched to a gene: 1. Germline CDR1 is SEHNR and CDR2 is FQNEAQ (reference sequence). The chain's CDR3 is CASSLGGLAGGTDTQYF. For the CDR3, the DNA is TGTGCCAGCAGCTTAGGGGGACTAGCGGGGGGCACAGATACGCAGTATTTT.

By share of the sample, this clonotype is medium-sized. The chain uses TRBV7-8 and TRBJ1-1; D remains unclear. The CDR3 is 11 amino acids. Deletions cut 0 bases from V and 6 bases from J, with 2 bases between. CDR1 and CDR2 (germline): SGHVS, FQNEAQ. In nucleotides, the CDR3 is TGTGCCAGCAGCTTAGCGGCTGAAGCTTTCTTT. Protein sequence: CASSLAAEAFF.

CDR3 DNA: TGCAGTGGGGACCGGGACAGGGGATTGAACACTGAAGCTTTCTTT. It yields the protein CSGDRDRGLNTEAFF. V gene TRBV20-1 combines with J gene TRBJ1-1, with TRBD1 matching over 10 bases. The CDR3 sequence is 15 residues long. V trimming: 7 bases; J trimming: 0 bases; junction bases outside the gene matches: 8. From germline, CDR1 is DFQATT and CDR2 SNEGSKA (reference sequence).

This clonotype came up many times. J is TRBJ1-3 and V is TRBV6-5; no clear D. This CDR3 has 15 residues. Trimming took 6 bases from V and 1 from J, leaving 13 bases between them. Germline V lookup: CDR1 MNHEY, CDR2 SVGAGI. CDR3 DNA: TGTGCCAGCAGGGGGATGGGCGGATCTGGAAACACCATATATTTT. Translated: CASRGMGGSGNTIYF.

This chain links TRBV10-2 with TRBJ2-7; D possibly corresponds to TRBD1 (5 bases). The CDR3 covers 14 residues. Germline CDR1 and CDR2: WSHSY and SAAADI. The V end lost 5 bases, the J end lost 3 bases, and 14 bases lay between the germline ends. CDR3 loop: CASSLADTNYEQYF. The CDR3 DNA sequence: TGCGCCAGCAGTTTGGCGGACACGAACTACGAGCAGTACTTC.

The V call is TRBV19, the J call TRBJ2-5, with 7 bases aligning to TRBD2. Germline CDR1 LNHDA, CDR2 SQIVND (reference sequence). The CDR3 covers 15 residues. Trimming took 7 bases from V and 2 from J; bases not matched to a gene: 10. Written as DNA, the CDR3 is TGTGCCAGTACCACCTACAGGCGGGAGCAAGAGACCCAGTACTTC. Its translation is CASTTYRREQETQYF.

The chain combines TRBV2 with TRBJ2-7; maybe TRBD1 (5 bases). The length of the CDR3 is 14 residues. Germline V lookup: CDR1 SNHLY, CDR2 FYNNEI. V lost 5 bases to trimming and J lost 6 bases, with 17 bases between them. CDR3 sequence: CASSFSQGKGEQYF. Written as DNA, the CDR3 is TGTGCCAGCAGTTTTTCCCAGGGAAAGGGCGAGCAGTACTTC.

This clonotype came up a few times. The chain joins TRBV19 to TRBJ1-2, with unresolved D. The CDR3 length is 14 residues. Germline-derived CDR1 and CDR2 are LNHDA and SQIVND (reference sequence). V lost 5 bases and J lost 0, with 10 bases in between. The CDR3 sequence is CASSFRTANYGYTF. The DNA of the CDR3 is TGTGCCAGTAGTTTCCGGACGGCTAACTATGGCTACACCTTC. The complete variable domain, with remaining parts taken from reference TRBV19 and TRBJ1-2, reads DGGITQSPKYLFRKEGQNVTLSCEQNLNHDAMYWYRQDPGQGLRLIYYSQIVNDFQKGDIAEGYSVSREKKESFPLTVTSAQKNPTAFYLCASSFRTANYGYTFGSGTRLTVV.

This clonotype appeared many times. The genes are TRBV15 and TRBJ1-1; TRBD1 might be the D (5 bases). There are 11 residues in the CDR3. Germline-derived CDR1 and CDR2 are LNHNV and YYDKDF (reference sequence). V shed 8 bases and J shed 4 bases, with 8 bases lying between them. CDR3 sequence reads: CATAGVTEAFF. DNA for the CDR3: TGTGCCACCGCGGGGGTCACTGAAGCTTTCTTT.

The gene calls are TRBV10-3 and TRBJ2-2; 8 nucleotides line up with TRBD1. The CDR3 contains 14 residues. The germline gives CDR1 ENHRY, CDR2 SYGVKD. The V gene end was trimmed by 6 bases and the J gene end by 7 bases; junction bases not matched to a gene: 7. The CDR3 loop is CAIRPGGANGELFF. In nucleotides, the CDR3 is TGTGCCATCAGGCCAGGGGGCGCGAACGGGGAGCTGTTTTTT.

The V gene is TRBV6-5, the J gene TRBJ2-7, with D possibly TRBD1 on 6 matching bases. Germline assignment: CDR1 MNHEY and CDR2 SVGAGI. Trimming removed 6 bases at V and 2 bases at J, with 14 bases between. This CDR3 comprises 14 residues. For the CDR3, the DNA is TGTGCCAGCAGCTCACAGGGAATCGCCTACGAGCAGTACTTC. Translating it yields CASSSQGIAYEQYF.

This sequence joins TRBV7-9 and TRBJ2-3; possibly TRBD2 for D (5 bases). V lost 0 bases and J 0 bases, leaving 10 bases between the germline ends. Germline-derived CDR1 and CDR2 are SEHNR and FQNEAQ (reference sequence). CDR3 length equals 16 residues. The DNA of the CDR3 is TGTGCCAGCAGCTTAGCGCTGGGCGGGAGCACAGATACGCAGTATTTT. Translation: CASSLALGGSTDTQYF.

As regards this clonotype: The final CDR3 position lacks the conserved phenylalanine or tryptophan, pointing to a likely read error. The DNA is omitted, as the CDR3 cannot be located on it reliably, and the CDR3 follows TCRdb's listing. The CDR3 sequence is CASSPGASG. The chain is built from TRBV12-3 or TRBV12-4 and TRBJ2-7; no DNA check was done on the table's D call, TRBD2. The CDR3 adds up to 9 amino acids, both ends counted.

Many counts were recorded for this clonotype. This chain uses TRBV30 with TRBJ1-4, with D maybe TRBD1 (6 bases). The CDR3 sequence is 15 residues long. V lost 0 bases and J lost 8, with 16 bases in between. Germline V lookup: CDR1 GTSNPN, CDR2 SVGIG (reference sequence). The CDR3: CAWSVDWTEIEKLFF. As DNA, the CDR3 is TGTGCCTGGAGTGTAGACTGGACAGAGATCGAAAAACTGTTTTTT.

This chain connects TRBV7-4 to TRBJ2-2, with D possibly TRBD2 on 5 matching bases. The V end lost 3 bases, the J end lost 7 bases, and 12 bases lay between the germline ends. This CDR3 spans 14 amino acids. Germline-derived CDR1 and CDR2 are SGHVT and SQSDAQ. The CDR3 DNA follows: TGTGCCAGCAGCTTTCTTTCGGGAATCGGGGAGCTGTTTTTT. Translated: CASSFLSGIGELFF. Combining the CDR3 with reference TRBV7-4 and TRBJ2-2 gives the whole variable domain GAGVSQSPRYKVAKRGRDVALRCDSISGHVTLYWYRQTLGQGSEVLTYSQSDAQRDKSGRPSGRFSAERPERSVSTLKIQRTEQGDSAVYLCASSFLSGIGELFFGEGSRLTVL.

This clonotype appeared once. The chain joins TRBV13 to TRBJ2-7, with D possibly matching TRBD2 (5 bases). CDR3 length: 14 amino acids. Germline V gene lookup returns CDR1 PRHDT and CDR2 FYEKMQ (reference sequence). Trimming took off 6 bases at V and 4 bases at J, with 16 bases between the two ends. In nucleotides, the CDR3 is TGTGCCAGCAGTGAAGACGGCGGGCAATACGAGCAGTACTTC. Translating gives CASSEDGGQYEQYF. The whole variable domain, remainder taken from reference TRBV13 and TRBJ2-7, is AAGVIQSPRHLIKEKRETATLKCYPIPRHDTVYWYQQGPGQDPQFLISFYEKMQSDKGSIPDRFSAQQFSDYHSELNMSSLELGDSALYFCASSEDGGQYEQYFGPGTRLTVT.

The chain combines TRBV24-1 with TRBJ1-2; D is ambiguous. Germline V gene lookup returns CDR1 KGHDR and CDR2 SFDVKD. V was trimmed by 0 bases and J by 8 bases, leaving 15 bases between them. The CDR3 totals 15 residues. In nucleotides, the CDR3 is TGTGCCACCAGTGATTTGACCCCGGGCCGTACCGGCTACACCTTC. The encoded protein is CATSDLTPGRTGYTF.

The rearrangement joins TRBV19 to TRBJ1-1; the D is unclear. This CDR3 spans 13 amino acids. V was trimmed by 5 bases and J by 1 base, leaving 8 bases between them. CDR1 and CDR2 from the germline V gene are LNHDA and SQIVND (reference sequence). The CDR3: CASSATQNTEAFF. In DNA, the CDR3 is TGTGCCAGTAGTGCGACCCAGAACACTGAAGCTTTCTTT.

This clonotype was found a few times. This chain uses TRBV12-3 or TRBV12-4 with TRBJ1-1, with D uncertain. Between the trimmed V and J ends, which lost 9 bases and 1 base, there was a span of 6 bases. CDR3 length: 11 amino acids. The chain's CDR3 is CASTQNTEAFF. The CDR3 nucleotides read TGTGCCAGTACACAGAACACTGAAGCTTTCTTT.

The chain combines TRBV25-1 with TRBJ1-5; perhaps TRBD1 as D (5 bases). Trimming cost V 3 bases and J 6 bases, with 12 bases left between them. This CDR3 spans 14 amino acids. Germline CDR1 MGHDK, CDR2 SYGVNS. The CDR3 loop reads CASSDPGLSQPQHF. CDR3 coding DNA: TGTGCCAGCAGTGATCCAGGGTTAAGTCAGCCCCAGCATTTT.

The gene calls are TRBV7-6 and TRBJ2-5; perhaps TRBD2 as D (5 bases). Trimming took 2 bases from V and 2 from J, leaving 15 bases between them. Germline CDR1 and CDR2: SGHVS and FNYEAQ. This CDR3 contains 16 residues. CDR3 protein: CASSLNLPSIQETQYF. The CDR3 DNA follows: TGTGCCAGCAGCTTAAACCTGCCTAGCATTCAAGAGACCCAGTACTTC.

This clonotype appeared many times. The CDR3 sequence: CSVTLVPSGNTIYF. CDR3 in DNA: TGCAGCGTAACCTTGGTGCCCTCTGGAAACACCATATATTTT. The rearrangement uses TRBV29-1 and TRBJ1-3; D unclear. This CDR3 comprises 14 residues. Trimming removed 6 bases from V and 0 bases from J, with 12 bases in between. Germline CDR1 SQVTM, CDR2 ANQGSEA.

The rearrangement links TRBV7-9 to TRBJ2-5, with D maybe TRBD1 (6 bases). The CDR3 runs to 13 residues. Trimming removed 3 bases from V and 4 bases from J, with 9 bases in between. CDR1 is SEHNR, CDR2 FQNEAQ, per germline (reference sequence). CDR3 in DNA: TGTGCCAGCAGCTTCCAGGGGAGAGAGACCCAGTACTTC. Residues: CASSFQGRETQYF.